This T cell receptor (beta chain) was recorded in a study of OX40 agonist ivuxolimab in advanced cancers. For the study in its entirety: Ivuxolimab was a fully human IgG2 agonistic monoclonal antibody targeting the costimulatory receptor OX40 (CD134). Intravenous ivuxolimab was administered to patients every 2 weeks at six dose levels: 0.01, 0.1, 0.3, 1.5, 3 and 10 mg/kg. Of the roughly 54 patients in dose escalation, about 20 had hepatocellular carcinoma, approximately 15 had melanoma, 9 had renal cell carcinoma and 9 had head and neck cancer. In the dose-escalation cohort, 75% to 85% of patients were male, and the mean age was around 65 years with a range of roughly 20 to 79. Patients were allowed to have had prior anti-PD-1, anti-PD-L1 or anti-CTLA-4 therapy, and 40% of the dose-escalation patients had been treated with checkpoint inhibitors. Partial responses occurred in three dose-escalation patients, of whom one had hepatocellular carcinoma and two had cutaneous melanoma. Peripheral TCRbeta sequencing was intended to test whether TCR sequence diversity was altered and clonal T-cell expansion was caused by ivuxolimab. The paper covers the monotherapy dose-escalation part of the phase I ivuxolimab trial, which included N ≈ 57 patients. Here is what the overall study found, with its caveats: In the 0.1-3.0 mg/kg groups, partial responders were among the patients with the lowest normalized peripheral clonal expansion, particularly in CD8+ T cells. Low levels of normalized T-cell clonal expansion were also shown by some nonresponding patients. After ivuxolimab, expanded clones were on average more numerous among CD8+ T cells than among CD4+ T cells. At doses of 0.1 to 3.0 mg/kg, clonal expansion of both CD4+ and CD8+ blood T cells was observed from baseline to week 6. Which antigens the clonally expanded peripheral T cells were specific for was not determined.

The trial excluded patients who had a history of autoimmune disease or who were on systemic immunosuppression. Peripheral blood for TCR sequencing was collected from all dose cohorts at baseline, on cycle 4 day 1, and on cycle 7 day 1. Samples came from an open-label, multicenter, first-in-human phase I dose-escalation trial of ivuxolimab. Adults with locally advanced or metastatic head and neck squamous cell, hepatocellular, melanoma or renal cell carcinoma were enrolled in the trial. Before TCR sequencing, CD4+ T cells and CD8+ T cells were sorted from peripheral blood as separate populations. For sequencing of the TCRbeta CDR3 region, genomic DNA was extracted from the sorted cells. The immunoSEQ Assay was used for sequencing of TCRbeta CDR3 regions. Not all clones reach the TCRdb copy of this immuneACCESS table, which keeps in-frame sequences only. Checked studies attribute under half of the gap to unresolved V genes and leave the rest unexplained. Across this sample there are about 93,000 clones, with around 94% seen only once. Around 2.8% of the sample belongs to the ten largest clones.

The CDR3 starts with the cysteine, ends with the phenylalanine, and has 16 residues. The CDR3 DNA has 48 bases and is translated from base 1. V is reduced by 3 bases and J by 1 base, leaving a spacing of 15 bases between them. CDR1 MNHEY and CDR2 SMNVEV are derived from the germline V gene (reference sequence). This clone appeared once. It lacks a known antigen. Base-call qualities are not available, and no considerably larger clone is one nucleotide away. The sample here was CD4+ or CD8+ T cells sorted from blood, taken in a trial of the OX40 agonist ivuxolimab. This clonotype originated in an adult with an advanced solid tumor such as melanoma, head and neck, liver or kidney cancer. The chain is made from TRBV27 and TRBJ2-5; a tentative D call is TRBD2 (5 bases match). The DNA sequence is given as TGTGCCAGCAGTTTGAATCTTGGACTTGCCCAAGAGACCCAGTACTTC. It encodes CASSLNLGLAQETQYF.